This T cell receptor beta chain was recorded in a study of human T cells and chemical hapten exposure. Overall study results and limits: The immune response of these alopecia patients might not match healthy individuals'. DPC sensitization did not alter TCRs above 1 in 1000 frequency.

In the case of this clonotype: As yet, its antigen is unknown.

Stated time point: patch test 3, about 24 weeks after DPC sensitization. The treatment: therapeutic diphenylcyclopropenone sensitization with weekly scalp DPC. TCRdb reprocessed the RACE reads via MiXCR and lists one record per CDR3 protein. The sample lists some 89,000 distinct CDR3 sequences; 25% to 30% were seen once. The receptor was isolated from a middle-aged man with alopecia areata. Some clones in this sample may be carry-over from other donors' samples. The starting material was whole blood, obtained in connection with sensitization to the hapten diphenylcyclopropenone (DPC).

The DNA of the CDR3 is TGTGCCAGCAGTTACAATGAGGAGCAGTACTTC. Residues: CASSYNEEQYF. The chain recombines TRBV6-6 with TRBJ2-7, with D hard to call. V was cut by 2 bases and J by 7 bases, with 6 bases left in between. The CDR3 covers 11 residues. Germline assignment: CDR1 MNHNY and CDR2 SVGAGI (reference sequence).